This TCR beta chain derives from a study of shared clonotypes between healthy human individuals. This clone was found once. Some clones are missing from TCRdb's copy, which holds only in-frame ones; the method was immunoSEQ multiplex PCR. The data hold 600,000 to 750,000 clones, with 72% observed a single time. This CDR3 is 17 amino acids long. The V end was cut by 5 bases, the J end by 0 bases, with 14 bases between. Germline CDR1 and CDR2: SGHTA and FQGTGA. This clonotype originated in a woman aged 30 to 39 in good health. The sequenced sample was memory CD4+ T cells sorted from blood. Subset given: CD45RA-negative fraction. The chain links TRBV7-3 to TRBJ2-6; D is uncertain. The CDR3 region is CASSAGVRSSGANVLTF. CDR3 nucleotides: TGTGCCAGCAGCGCAGGAGTTAGGAGCTCTGGGGCCAACGTCCTGACTTTC.